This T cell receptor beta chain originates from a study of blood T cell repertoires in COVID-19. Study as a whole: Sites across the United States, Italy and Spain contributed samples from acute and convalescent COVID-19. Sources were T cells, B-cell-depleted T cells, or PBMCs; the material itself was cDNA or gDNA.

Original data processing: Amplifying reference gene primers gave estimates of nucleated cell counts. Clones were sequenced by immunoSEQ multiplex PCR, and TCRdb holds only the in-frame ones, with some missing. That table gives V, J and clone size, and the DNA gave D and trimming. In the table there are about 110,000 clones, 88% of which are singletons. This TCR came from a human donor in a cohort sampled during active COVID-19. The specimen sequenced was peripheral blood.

DNA for the CDR3: TGTGCCAGCAGCCAAGCCAGGACTAGGAGGTACGAGCAGTACTTC. Protein: CASSQARTRRYEQYF. The V call is TRBV4-2, the J call TRBJ2-7; TRBD2 matches 7 bases. The CDR3 is 15 residues long. The V and J ends lost 1 base and 4 bases, in that order; junction bases with no gene match: 7. Germline V gene lookup returns CDR1 LGHNA and CDR2 YNFKEQ.